This TCR beta chain derives from a study of shared clonotypes between healthy human individuals. Regarding the study as a whole: Naive subsets typically showed greater estimated richness than memory subsets.

With regard to this clone: The antigen is undetermined.

The ends were cut back, 6 bases at V and 8 bases at J, with 13 bases in the middle. This CDR3 is built from 12 residues. Germline V CDR1 and CDR2: MDHEN, SYDVKM. Some clones are missing from TCRdb's copy, which holds only in-frame ones; the method was immunoSEQ multiplex PCR. This table has 1.4 million to 1.5 million clones, 95% to 97% appearing once. V is TRBV28 and J is TRBJ1-2, with D possibly being TRBD1 (6 bases). The clonotype originates from a man under 40 in good health. Sequenced material: naive CD4+ T cells sorted from blood. Stated subset: CD45RA+ positively selected. CDR3: CASSLIRGGYTF. CDR3 nucleotides: TGTGCCAGCAGCCTAATCAGGGGAGGCTACACCTTC.